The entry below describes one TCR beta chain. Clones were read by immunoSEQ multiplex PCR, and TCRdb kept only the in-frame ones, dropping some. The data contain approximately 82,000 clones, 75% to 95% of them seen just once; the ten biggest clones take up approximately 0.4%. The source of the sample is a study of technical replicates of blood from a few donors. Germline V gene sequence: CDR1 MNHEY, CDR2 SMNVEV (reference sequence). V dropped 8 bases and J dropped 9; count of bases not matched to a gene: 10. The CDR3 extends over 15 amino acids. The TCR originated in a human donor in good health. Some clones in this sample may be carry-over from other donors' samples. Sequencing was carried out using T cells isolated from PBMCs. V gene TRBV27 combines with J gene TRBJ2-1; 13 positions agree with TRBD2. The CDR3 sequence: CASGILAGGPVEQFF. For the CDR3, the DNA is TGTGCCAGCGGGATACTAGCGGGAGGGCCGGTTGAGCAGTTCTTC.